This is a list of T cell receptor beta chains from one sample in a study of blood T cell repertoires in COVID-19. TCRdb's table, derived via immunoSEQ multiplex PCR, lists solely in-frame clones and lacks some. The sample holds 200,000 or so clones; around 82% are singletons and the top ten take around 2%. Material: peripheral blood. Receptors were obtained from a woman in her sixties or seventies with acute or convalescent COVID-19. Each CDR3 is given with its conserved first and last residue. D genes are given only for firm matches. Not every row has a clone size; where given, it reads once, few, many or a size class.

V	length	size	J	D	DNA	CDR3
TRBV27	14	-	TRBJ1-1	TRBD1	TGTGCCAGCAGTCTCCGGGACAGTCACACTGAAGCTTTCTTT	CASSLRDSHTEAFF
TRBV20-1	20	few	TRBJ2-1	-	TGCAGTGCTAGTGGGAGGAGGGGACGGACGGTGGGGGGTCGCTACAATGAGCAGTTCTTC	CSASGRRGRTVGGRYNEQFF
TRBV7-9	17	-	TRBJ2-2	-	TGTGCCAGCAGCTTAGTAGCTCTAGCGAAGTCCGCCGGGGAGCTGTTTTTT	CASSLVALAKSAGELFF
TRBV10-1	16	-	TRBJ2-2	TRBD2	TGCGCCACCCTTGGTAGCGGGGGGAAGAACACCGGGGAGCTGTTTTTT	CATLGSGGKNTGELFF
TRBV3-1/TRBV3-2	15	once	TRBJ2-7	TRBD1	TGTGCCAGCAGCCAAGGTGGGACAGAAGCTTACGAGCAGTACTTC	CASSQGGTEAYEQYF
TRBV3-1/TRBV3-2	13	-	TRBJ2-7	TRBD2	TGTGCCAGCAGTCGACTAGCGGGGGGCGAGCAGTACTTC	CASSRLAGGEQYF
TRBV30	13	-	TRBJ1-1	-	TGTGCCTGGAGTAATGAGGCGAACACTGAAGCTTTCTTT	CAWSNEANTEAFF
TRBV28	14	-	TRBJ1-2	-	TGTGCCAGCAGTTTATTGGTCACAGAATATGGCTACACCTTC	CASSLLVTEYGYTF
TRBV5-5	14	-	TRBJ2-1	-	TGTGCCAGCAGCTTGGACCGGGGGAGGAGGGAGCAGTTCTTC	CASSLDRGRREQFF
TRBV18	14	-	TRBJ2-5	-	TGTGCCAGCTCACCACTGGGACAAGTAGAGACCCAGTACTTC	CASSPLGQVETQYF
TRBV4-2	18	-	TRBJ2-2	-	TGTGCCAGCAGCCAAGAGGGGGCCCGGGGCGGAGTCACCGGGGAGCTGTTTTTT	CASSQEGARGGVTGELFF
TRBV10-3	13	-	TRBJ2-3	-	TGTGCCATCAGTGGAGGCCCCACAGATACGCAGTATTTT	CAISGGPTDTQYF
TRBV12-3/TRBV12-4	13	-	TRBJ2-5	-	TGTGCCACCGGCGACTTCGGGCGGGGTGCCCAGTACTTC	CATGDFGRGAQYF
TRBV2	12	-	TRBJ1-5	-	TGTGCCAGCAGCGCCTCCCGGGGGCCCCAGCATTTT	CASSASRGPQHF
TRBV19	15	-	TRBJ1-2	-	TGTGCCAGTAGTCCCGAAGACAGGCTGAACTATGGCTACACCTTC	CASSPEDRLNYGYTF
TRBV19	15	-	TRBJ1-3	TRBD1	TGTGCCAGTAGCTTCCTCGGACAGGGAGGAAACACCATATATTTT	CASSFLGQGGNTIYF
TRBV5-4	13	-	TRBJ2-7	-	TGTGCCAGCAGCCCTAACGGGTTCCACGAGCAGTACTTC	CASSPNGFHEQYF
TRBV9	16	-	TRBJ2-1	-	TGTGCCAGCAGCGGAGTGGGAACTAGCTCCTACAATGAGCAGTTCTTC	CASSGVGTSSYNEQFF
TRBV2	13	once	TRBJ1-2	-	TGTGCCAGCAGGCAGGGTACTCTCTATGGCTACACCTTC	CASRQGTLYGYTF
TRBV5-6	16	-	TRBJ2-2	-	TGTGCCAGCAGCCAATTTCCCGGGGCGAACACCGGGGAGCTGTTTTTT	CASSQFPGANTGELFF
TRBV3-1/TRBV3-2	18	once	TRBJ2-1	TRBD2	TGTGCCAGCGGCAGTTGGACTAGCGGGGGGGCAGTTTACAATGAGCAGTTCTTC	CASGSWTSGGAVYNEQFF
TRBV29-1	14	-	TRBJ1-4	TRBD1	TGCAGCGTAGGACAGGGGTCGGGCAATGAAAAACTGTTTTTT	CSVGQGSGNEKLFF
TRBV2	16	-	TRBJ1-6	TRBD1	TGTGCCAGCAGCCCCAGACAGGGGGCCGGAGGGTCACCCCTCCACTTT	CASSPRQGAGGSPLHF